The present TCR beta chain was sequenced within a study of identifying expanded T cells in peripheral blood (dated by TCRdb to between 2018 and 2020). For context, the study as a whole: Separate aliquots of the same genomic DNA pool were sequenced to produce technical replicates, and four replicates were compared in pairs. What the work shows at the level of the full study, not this receptor alone: Across all healthy-donor time intervals, the beta-binomial model significantly lowered both the number of clones called differentially abundant and the false-positive rate. Across all healthy donors, variance in clone template counts between approximately 2-week samples was found to increase significantly with total template count. About 1.1 differentially abundant clones were flagged by the binomial model between technical replicates, whereas about 16 and 20 were flagged over around two weeks and four weeks, respectively. It was expected by the authors that biological variance in healthy repertoires might increase further over much longer intervals, such as months to years.

During the collection period, no immune events, such as infections, were documented for the healthy donors. To calibrate time-dependent variance in a beta-binomial model of T-cell clone differential abundance, blood repertoires from healthy donors were used as a training cohort. The training cohort was composed of around ten healthy donors, 3 female and 7 male. An age range of roughly 25 to 70 years, with an average of about 45 years, was recorded for the donors. Whole blood was collected from each healthy donor at three time points spaced approximately 13 days apart and obtained from a commercial supplier. For immunosequencing, genomic DNA was extracted from whole blood that had not been sorted. CDR1 and CDR2 (LNHDA, SQIVND) derive from the germline V gene (reference sequence). Including the terminal cysteine and phenylalanine, the CDR3 comprises 13 residues. The kept DNA is CDR3 alone, 39 bases in frame from the first base. Relative to germline, V is 0 bases shorter and J is 5 bases shorter, with 8 bases between their ends.

To note about this clone: Its antigen is currently not known. No clone much larger than this one lies a single base away; base qualities are absent.

TCRbeta CDR3 regions were profiled by bias-controlled multiplex PCR amplification of genomic DNA with the immunoSEQ Assay. On the study's bioinformatics: The absolute abundance of each unique TCRbeta CDR3 region was quantified after sequences were collapsed and filtered. Two models were used to test differential abundance: a binomial model (Fisher-equivalent) and a beta-binomial model that adds time-dependent variance fitted from healthy donors. Clones with fewer than 5 combined templates were removed, and a clone was called differentially abundant if the clone's Benjamini-Hochberg FDR was below 0.01. Using the form v = (b*log(k)+a)^2, the beta-binomial variance was modeled as a function of the total template count across the two samples. The table comes from immuneACCESS by way of TCRdb, which keeps in-frame sequences with V and J called. Part of the clones is missing from these tables; in studies checked, under half for an unresolved V gene and the rest for unknown reasons. V and J calls and clone size are copied from that table; D and trimming were computed from the DNA. The sample table shows around 78,000 clones, and 84% are seen once. The ten most abundant clones make up about 17% of the sample.

The sequence came from a person aged 18 to 70 in good health. The sequenced sample consisted of blood. The sequence joins TRBV19 to TRBJ2-7, with the D gene not confidently named. The DNA is as follows: TGTGCCAGTAGTATAGAGCGGCGCGACGAGCAGTACTTC. It is translated as CASSIERRDEQYF.